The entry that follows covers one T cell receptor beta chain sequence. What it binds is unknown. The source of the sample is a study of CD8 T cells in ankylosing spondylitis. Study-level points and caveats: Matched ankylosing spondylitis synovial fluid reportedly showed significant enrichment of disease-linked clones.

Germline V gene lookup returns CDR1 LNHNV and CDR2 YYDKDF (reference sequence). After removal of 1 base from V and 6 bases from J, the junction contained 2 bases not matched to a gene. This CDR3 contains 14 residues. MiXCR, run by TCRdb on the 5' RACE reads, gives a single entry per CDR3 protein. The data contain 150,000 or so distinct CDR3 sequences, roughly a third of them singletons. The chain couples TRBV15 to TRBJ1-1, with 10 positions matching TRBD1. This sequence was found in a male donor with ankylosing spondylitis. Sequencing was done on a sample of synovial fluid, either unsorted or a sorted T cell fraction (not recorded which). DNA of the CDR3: TGTGCCACCAGCAGAGTGACAGGGGGCTCTGAAGCTTTCTTT. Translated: CATSRVTGGSEAFF.